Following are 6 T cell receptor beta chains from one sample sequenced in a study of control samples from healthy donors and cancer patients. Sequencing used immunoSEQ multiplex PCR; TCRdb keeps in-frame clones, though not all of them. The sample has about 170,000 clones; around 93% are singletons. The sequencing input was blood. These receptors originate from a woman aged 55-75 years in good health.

DNA of the CDR3: TGTGCCAGCAGAGGAGGGGTGAACACTGAAGCTTTCTTT. Its protein is CASRGGVNTEAFF. The V and J genes are TRBV2 and TRBJ1-1; TRBD1 might be the D (5 bases). This CDR3 has 13 residues. V was cut by 6 bases and J by 0 bases, with 8 bases left in between. CDR1 and CDR2 (germline): SNHLY, FYNNEI.

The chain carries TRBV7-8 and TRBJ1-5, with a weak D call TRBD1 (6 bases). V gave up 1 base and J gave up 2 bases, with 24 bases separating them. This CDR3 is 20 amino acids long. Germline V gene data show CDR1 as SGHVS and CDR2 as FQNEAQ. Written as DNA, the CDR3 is TGTGCCAGCAGCTTAGTTATAGGGGGGGGGCGTGGCTTCGGCAATCAGCCCCAGCATTTT. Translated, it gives CASSLVIGGGRGFGNQPQHF.

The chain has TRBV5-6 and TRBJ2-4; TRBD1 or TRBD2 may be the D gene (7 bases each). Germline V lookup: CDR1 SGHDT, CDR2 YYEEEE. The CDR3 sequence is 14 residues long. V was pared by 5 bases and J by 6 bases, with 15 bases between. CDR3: CASSKDRTRNIQYF. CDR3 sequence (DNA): TGTGCCAGCAGTAAGGACAGGACTAGAAACATTCAGTACTTC.

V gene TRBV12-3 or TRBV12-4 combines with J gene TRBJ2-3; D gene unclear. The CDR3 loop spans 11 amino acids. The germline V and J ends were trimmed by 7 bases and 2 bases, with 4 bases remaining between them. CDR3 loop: CASKLTDTQYF. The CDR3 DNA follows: TGTGCCAGCAAACTCACAGATACGCAGTATTTT.

CDR3 in amino acids: CASSEQGDQPQHF. DNA for the CDR3: TGTGCCAGCAGTGAACAGGGGGATCAGCCCCAGCATTTT. This rearrangement joins TRBV6-4 to TRBJ1-5; 8 bases align to TRBD1. The germline V gene has CDR1 MRHNA and CDR2 SNTAGT. V lost 3 bases to trimming and J lost 5 bases; unmatched junction nucleotides: 0. This CDR3 has 13 residues.

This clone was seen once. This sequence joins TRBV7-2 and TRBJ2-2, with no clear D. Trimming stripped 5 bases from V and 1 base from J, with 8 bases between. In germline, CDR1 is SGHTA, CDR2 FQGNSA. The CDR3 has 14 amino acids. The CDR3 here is CASSPRQNTGELFF. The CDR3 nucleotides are TGTGCCAGCAGCCCCCGACAGAACACCGGGGAGCTGTTTTTT.